This TCR beta chain came from a study of blood T cell repertoires in COVID-19. V lost 4 bases, J lost 2 bases, and 8 bases lay in between. The germline V gene has CDR1 LGHDT and CDR2 YNNKEL (reference sequence). This CDR3 has 13 residues. Measured with immunoSEQ multiplex PCR; TCRdb has only the in-frame clones, and not every one. The sample has 200,000 to 250,000 clones, nearly 90% seen once. The sequencing input was peripheral blood. The chain combines TRBV3-1 (or the pseudogene TRBV3-2) with TRBJ2-5, with D perhaps TRBD2 (5 bases). This TCR was recovered from a man aged 18 to 29 with active or convalescent COVID-19. CDR3 loop: CASSPGLQETQYF. CDR3 sequence (DNA): TGTGCCAGCAGCCCCGGACTGCAAGAGACCCAGTACTTC.